A single sample is the source of the 17 T cell receptor beta chains below, sequenced in a study of identical twins. One entry per CDR3 protein, called by TCRdb with MiXCR from the 5' RACE reads. The profile covers 450,000 or so distinct CDR3 sequences, with 11% to 15% appearing a single time and more than 0.5% taken by the ten largest. This sample also appeared in a second study, on yellow fever vaccine responses in identical twins.

The specimen sequenced was CD4+ T cells sorted from blood. The receptors shown here come from a woman between 18 and 29 years old in good health.

At least ten counts were recorded for this clonotype. V usage is TRBV4-3 and J usage is TRBJ2-5, with 12 nucleotides matching TRBD2. After removal of 1 base from V and 3 bases from J, the junction contained 12 bases not matched to a gene. The CDR3 loop spans 19 amino acids. The germline V gene encodes CDR1 LGHNA and CDR2 YSLEER. The CDR3 DNA reads TGCGCCAGCAGCCAAGGACTAGCGGGAGCGAATATATTTAAAGAGACCCAGTACTTC. It is translated as CASSQGLAGANIFKETQYF.

The V gene is TRBV28, the J gene TRBJ1-4, with unresolved D. Between the trimmed V and J ends, which lost 4 bases and 0 bases, there was a span of 6 bases. The V gene's germline CDR1 is MDHEN and CDR2 SYDVKM. The length of the CDR3 is 14 residues. For the CDR3, the DNA is TGTGCCAGCAGTTCTGCGCCAACTAATGAAAAACTGTTTTTT. This gives the protein CASSSAPTNEKLFF.

This clonotype turned up a few times. The CDR3 coding sequence is TGTGCCAGCACCCCTTCGGACCGGGACAGTGAAAAACTGTTTTTT. Amino acids: CASTPSDRDSEKLFF. The chain recombines TRBV12-3 or TRBV12-4 with TRBJ1-4, with 7 bases that match TRBD1. The CDR3 is 15 amino acids. V dropped 7 bases and J dropped 7; count of bases not matched to a gene: 12.

This clonotype has only one observation. This chain joins TRBV29-1 and TRBJ1-2; 8 bases map to TRBD1. The CDR3 contains 11 residues. With V trimmed by 3 bases and J by 8 bases, 2 bases remained unmatched. The germline CDR1 and CDR2 sequences are SQVTM and ANQGSEA. This CDR3 is CSVEDRDGYTF. The CDR3 DNA is TGCAGCGTTGAGGACAGGGACGGCTACACCTTC.

The rearrangement joins TRBV18 to TRBJ2-1; maybe TRBD1 (5 bases). Per the germline V gene, CDR1 is KGHSH and CDR2 is LQKENI. V lost 6 bases to trimming and J lost 6 bases, with 9 bases between them. CDR3 length equals 12 residues. CDR3 sequence reads: CASSGQSNEQFF. CDR3 nucleotide sequence: TGTGCCAGCTCCGGACAAAGCAATGAGCAGTTCTTC.

In this sample, this clonotype turned up a few times. The chain has TRBV3-1 and TRBJ2-5; D may be TRBD2 (5 bases). CDR1 is LGHDT and CDR2 is YNNKEL in the germline V gene (reference sequence). V lost 3 bases and J 5 bases, leaving 16 bases between the germline ends. The CDR3 spans 15 residues. The CDR3 nucleotides are TGTGCCAGCAGCCATGAGCCTGGAGGCCCGGAGACCCAGTACTTC. Protein: CASSHEPGGPETQYF.

The gene calls are TRBV6-5 and TRBJ1-1; D perhaps matches TRBD1 (6 bases). CDR3 length equals 15 residues. The germline V and J ends were trimmed by 0 bases and 4 bases, with 12 bases remaining between them. In germline, CDR1 is MNHEY, CDR2 SVGAGI. The CDR3 spells CASSYSGGGGTEAFF. CDR3 bases: TGTGCCAGCAGTTACTCGGGGGGCGGTGGCACTGAAGCTTTCTTT.

This clonotype appeared a few times. For the CDR3, the DNA is TGTGCCAGCATGGGCAGCAATCAGCCCCAGCATTTT. Its protein product is CASMGSNQPQHF. This chain connects TRBV12-3 or TRBV12-4 to TRBJ1-5; D not certain. Trimming removed 7 bases from V and 1 base from J, with 5 bases in between. The CDR3 is 12 residues long.

This clonotype was found many times. The chain carries TRBV5-1 and TRBJ2-1; TRBD2 agrees at 9 bases. Trimming cost V 5 bases and J 8 bases; bases outside gene matches: 14. The CDR3 has 16 residues. CDR1 and CDR2 (germline): SGHRS, YFSETQ. CDR3 region: CASSPWRGGRADEQFF. The DNA for the CDR3 is TGCGCCAGCAGTCCCTGGCGGGGGGGCCGGGCGGATGAGCAGTTCTTC.

This clonotype was recorded a few times. The CDR3 DNA reads TGCAGTGCTAGACCTGGAGGGGAGCAGTACTTC. This codes for CSARPGGEQYF. J is TRBJ2-7 and V is TRBV20-1, with D perhaps matching TRBD2 (6 bases). There are 11 residues in the CDR3. Germline loops: CDR1 DFQATT, CDR2 SNEGSKA (reference sequence). V was clipped by 2 bases and J by 7 bases, with 9 bases between them.

V gene TRBV13 combines with J gene TRBJ2-3, with 13 bases matching TRBD2. From germline, CDR1 is PRHDT and CDR2 FYEKMQ (reference sequence). This CDR3 has 17 residues. J gave up 3 bases and V 4 bases, and 7 bases lay outside the gene matches. Here the CDR3 reads CASSWTSGRRGTDTQYF. CDR3 nucleotide sequence: TGTGCCAGCAGCTGGACTAGCGGGAGAAGAGGGACAGATACGCAGTATTTT.

This clonotype was seen only a few times. The rearrangement joins TRBV6-5 to TRBJ2-3, with D perhaps TRBD1 or TRBD2 (6 bases each). V was shortened by 2 bases and J by 0 bases, with 15 bases between the two germline ends. Germline CDR1 and CDR2: MNHEY and SVGAGI. The CDR3 spans 17 residues. For the CDR3, the DNA is TGTGCCAGCAGTTACGGTTCGGGGGCCCCTAGCACAGATACGCAGTATTTT. Protein sequence: CASSYGSGAPSTDTQYF.

The chain joins TRBV15 to TRBJ2-7; TRBD2 matches at 8 bases. Germline assignment: CDR1 LNHNV and CDR2 YYDKDF (reference sequence). CDR3 length equals 16 residues. Losses at the gene ends were 5 bases for V and 3 bases for J; bases not matched to a gene: 12. This CDR3 is CATSSKWAGGLYEQYF. In nucleotides, the CDR3 is TGTGCCACCAGCTCGAAGTGGGCGGGGGGCCTCTACGAGCAGTACTTC.

The V gene is TRBV2, the J gene TRBJ2-7; maybe TRBD2 (6 bases). The germline CDR1 and CDR2 sequences are SNHLY and FYNNEI. CDR3 length: 11 amino acids. Trimming took 8 bases from V and 3 from J, leaving 8 bases between them. DNA for the CDR3: TGTGCCAGCGGAGGGAACTACGAGCAGTACTTC. The encoded protein is CASGGNYEQYF. Drawing the rest from reference TRBV2 and TRBJ2-7, the complete variable domain is EPEVTQTPSHQVTQMGQEVILRCVPISNHLYFYWYRQILGQKVEFLVSFYNNEISEKSEIFDDQFSVERPDGSNFTLKIRSTKLEDSAMYFCASGGNYEQYFGPGTRLTVT.

This clonotype has a handful of counts. The chain carries TRBV5-1 and TRBJ2-5; D possibly matches TRBD1 or TRBD2 (5 bases each). The germline CDR1 and CDR2 sequences are SGHRS and YFSETQ. This CDR3 region has 17 residues. V lost 0 bases to trimming and J lost 4 bases, with 19 bases between them. The CDR3 protein is CASSLVRQRDVGETQYF. The CDR3 region has the DNA TGCGCCAGCAGCTTGGTACGACAGAGGGATGTTGGAGAGACCCAGTACTTC.

This clonotype has at least ten counts. This chain links TRBV7-9 with TRBJ2-3; the D is unclear. Germline CDR1 reads SEHNR; CDR2 reads FQNEAQ (reference sequence). V lost 7 bases and J lost 0, with 8 bases in between. The CDR3 loop spans 13 amino acids. The CDR3 DNA sequence: TGTGCCAGCATCCAACCTAGCACAGATACGCAGTATTTT. This gives the protein CASIQPSTDTQYF.

The chain combines TRBV3-1 with TRBJ2-7, with D perhaps TRBD1 (5 bases). The CDR3 consists of 14 residues. Trimming took off 0 bases at V and 7 bases at J, with 13 bases between the two ends. Germline values: CDR1 LGHDT, CDR2 YNNKEL (reference sequence). The chain's CDR3 is CASSQDWQGREQYF. The DNA for the CDR3 is TGTGCCAGCAGCCAAGATTGGCAGGGCAGGGAGCAGTACTTC.